Each of the 6 T cell receptor beta chains below was sequenced from the same sample in a study of shared clonotypes between healthy human individuals. Produced via immunoSEQ multiplex PCR; TCRdb's table is partial and in-frame only. The sample yields approximately 500,000 clones, 79% seen once. Specimen: PBMCs. The source is a woman in her 40s in good health. Some clones in this sample may be carry-over from other donors' samples.

The chain has TRBV4-1 and TRBJ2-3; no definite D call. The germline gives CDR1 MGHRA, CDR2 YSYEKL. The CDR3 runs to 17 residues. V lost 4 bases and J 0 bases, leaving 17 bases between the germline ends. CDR3: CASSPTPARLSTDTQYF. The CDR3 region has the DNA TGCGCCAGCAGCCCCACCCCGGCCAGGCTTAGCACAGATACGCAGTATTTT.

This chain links TRBV27 with TRBJ2-7; possibly TRBD2 for D (6 bases). Germline lookup yields CDR1 MNHEY and CDR2 SMNVEV (reference sequence). The CDR3 consists of 14 residues. V lost 3 bases and J 2 bases, leaving 11 bases between the germline ends. The DNA for the CDR3 is TGTGCCAGCAGTTTGGGGGGTACAGCCTACGAGCAGTACTTC. This codes for CASSLGGTAYEQYF.

This clone was found a few times. The CDR3 region has the DNA TGTGCCAGCAGCTTAGGACCTAGCGGGAGGGCTCACGAGCAGTACTTC. This sequence encodes CASSLGPSGRAHEQYF. The chain is built from TRBV7-2 and TRBJ2-7; 12 nucleotides line up with TRBD2. CDR3 length: 16 amino acids. V lost 1 base, J lost 5 bases, and 6 bases stayed unmatched. Per germline, CDR1 SGHTA and CDR2 FQGNSA.

The CDR3 region is CASSQVSGGYEQYF. The CDR3 DNA is TGTGCCAGCAGCCAAGTCAGCGGGGGCTACGAGCAGTACTTC. This rearrangement joins TRBV4-2 to TRBJ2-7; 8 bases are shared with TRBD2. The CDR3 is made up of 14 amino acids. The germline V gene encodes CDR1 LGHNA and CDR2 YNFKEQ. The J segment lost 3 bases and the V segment lost 1 base, leaving 2 bases of the junction unmatched.

This clone was observed a handful of times. The gene calls are TRBV6-4 and TRBJ1-5; D is unresolved. The CDR3 is made up of 13 amino acids. Germline V gene data show CDR1 as MRHNA and CDR2 as SNTAGT. Trimming took off 6 bases at V and 4 bases at J, with 10 bases between the two ends. CDR3 nucleotide sequence: TGTGCCAGCAGCCCTGCAGAAAATCAGCCCCAGCATTTT. Encoded protein: CASSPAENQPQHF.

This clone was detected only a few times. This sequence joins TRBV7-8 and TRBJ2-7; unclear D gene. V lost 3 bases to trimming and J lost 0 bases, with 12 bases between them. CDR3 size: 15 residues. Germline lookup yields CDR1 SGHVS and CDR2 FQNEAQ. In DNA, the CDR3 is TGTGCCAGCAGCTTGTTCCCCGGGTCCTCCTACGAGCAGTACTTC. Translated: CASSLFPGSSYEQYF.